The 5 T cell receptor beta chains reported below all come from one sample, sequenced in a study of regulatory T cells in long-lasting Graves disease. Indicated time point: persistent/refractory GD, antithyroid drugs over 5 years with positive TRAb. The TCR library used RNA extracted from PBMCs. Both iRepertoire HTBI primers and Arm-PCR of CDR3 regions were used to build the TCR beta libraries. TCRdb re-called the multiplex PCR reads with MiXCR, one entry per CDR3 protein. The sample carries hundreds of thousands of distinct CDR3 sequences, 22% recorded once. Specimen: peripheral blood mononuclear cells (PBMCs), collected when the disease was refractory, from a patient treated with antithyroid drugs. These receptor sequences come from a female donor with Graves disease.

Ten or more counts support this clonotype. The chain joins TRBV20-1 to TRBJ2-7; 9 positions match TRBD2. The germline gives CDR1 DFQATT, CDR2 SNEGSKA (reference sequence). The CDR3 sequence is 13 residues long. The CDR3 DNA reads TGCAGGGCGGGGGGGGGTATGAGCTACGAGCAGTACTTC. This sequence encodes CRAGGGMSYEQYF.

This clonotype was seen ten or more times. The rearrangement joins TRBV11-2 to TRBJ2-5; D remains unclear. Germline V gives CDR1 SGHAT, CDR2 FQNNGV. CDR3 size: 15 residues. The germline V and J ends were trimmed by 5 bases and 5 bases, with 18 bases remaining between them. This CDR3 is CASSPPTWPAETQYF. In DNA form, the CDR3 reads TGTGCCAGCAGCCCCCCGACTTGGCCCGCGGAGACCCAGTACTTC.

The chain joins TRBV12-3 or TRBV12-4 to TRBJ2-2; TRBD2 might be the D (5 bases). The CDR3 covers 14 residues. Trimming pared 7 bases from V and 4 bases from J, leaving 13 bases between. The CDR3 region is CASILGAPTGELFF. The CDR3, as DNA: TGTGCCAGCATCTTGGGAGCTCCCACCGGGGAGCTGTTTTTT.

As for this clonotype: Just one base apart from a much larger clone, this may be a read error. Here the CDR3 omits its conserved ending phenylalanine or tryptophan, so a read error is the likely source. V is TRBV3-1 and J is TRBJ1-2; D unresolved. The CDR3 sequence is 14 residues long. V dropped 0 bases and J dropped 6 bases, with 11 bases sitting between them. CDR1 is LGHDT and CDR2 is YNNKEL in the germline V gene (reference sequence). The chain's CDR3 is CASSQDLGVDGYTL. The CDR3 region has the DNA TGTGCCAGCAGCCAAGATTTAGGCGTAGATGGCTACACCCTC.

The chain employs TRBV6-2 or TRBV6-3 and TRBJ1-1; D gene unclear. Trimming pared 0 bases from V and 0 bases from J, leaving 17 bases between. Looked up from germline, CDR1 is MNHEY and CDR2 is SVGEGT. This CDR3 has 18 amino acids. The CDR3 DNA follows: TGTGCCAGCAGTTACTCGGGCAGGAGCATTTTTATGAACACTGAAGCTTTCTTT. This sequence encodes CASSYSGRSIFMNTEAFF.